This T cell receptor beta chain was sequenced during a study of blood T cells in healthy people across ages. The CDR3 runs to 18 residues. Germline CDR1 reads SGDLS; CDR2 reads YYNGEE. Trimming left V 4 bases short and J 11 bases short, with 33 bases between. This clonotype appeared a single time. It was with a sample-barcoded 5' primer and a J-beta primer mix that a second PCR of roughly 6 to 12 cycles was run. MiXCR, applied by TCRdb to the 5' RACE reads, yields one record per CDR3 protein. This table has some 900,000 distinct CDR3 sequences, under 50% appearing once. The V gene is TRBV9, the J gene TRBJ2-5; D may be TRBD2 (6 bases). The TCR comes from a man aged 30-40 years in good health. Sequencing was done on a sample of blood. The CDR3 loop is CASSLTMEGRGSYNEQYF. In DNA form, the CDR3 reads TGTGCCAGCAGCCTCACTATGGAGGGCCGGGGCTCCTACAATGAGCAGTACTTC.